Below are 20 T cell receptor beta chains sequenced from a single sample in a study of cytomegalovirus exposure and HLA in healthy donors. PCR amplification relied on 60 Vbeta primers (plus 13 Jbeta primers). Some clones are missing from TCRdb's copy, which holds only in-frame ones; the method was immunoSEQ multiplex PCR. Of some 96,000 clones in the sample, 76% were seen once. Source material: PBMCs. The receptors were gathered from a man aged 35-49 years in good health and CMV-seronegative.

This clone was recorded a few times. This chain uses TRBV5-4 with TRBJ2-1, with TRBD2 matching 10 bases. Germline V lookup: CDR1 SGHNT, CDR2 YYREEE (reference sequence). The CDR3 covers 16 residues. V was pared by 0 bases and J by 6 bases, with 6 bases of the junction left unmatched. CDR3 nucleotide sequence: TGTGCCAGCAGCTTGGGGCTAGCGGGAGTAGGCAATGAGCAGTTCTTC. Amino acid sequence: CASSLGLAGVGNEQFF.

The chain joins TRBV6-5 to TRBJ2-2, with D maybe TRBD2 (7 bases). Germline V gene lookup returns CDR1 MNHEY and CDR2 SVGAGI. The CDR3 sequence is 16 residues long. V lost 2 bases and J lost 4, with 14 bases in between. CDR3 nucleotide sequence: TGTGCCAGCAGTTACCCCCGCGGGGGCGGCACCGGGGAGCTGTTTTTT. This encodes CASSYPRGGGTGELFF.

This chain connects TRBV5-8 to TRBJ1-5; no clear D gene. V gave up 1 base and J gave up 16 bases, with 12 bases separating them. CDR3 length: 11 amino acids. Per germline, CDR1 SGHTS and CDR2 YDEGEE. CDR3 in amino acids: CASSLPEAPHF. In DNA, the CDR3 is TGTGCCAGCAGCTTGCCCGAGGCCCCACATTTT.

This rearrangement joins TRBV28 to TRBJ1-2, with a weak D call TRBD1 (5 bases). Trimming removed 2 bases at V and 7 bases at J, with 11 bases between. This CDR3 contains 13 residues. Germline V gives CDR1 MDHEN, CDR2 SYDVKM. CDR3 amino acids: CASSLIPGAGYTF. The CDR3 coding sequence is TGTGCCAGCAGTTTAATCCCTGGGGCTGGCTACACCTTC.

The chain carries TRBV11-3 and TRBJ2-7; maybe TRBD1 (6 bases). Trimming stripped 5 bases from V and 1 base from J, with 12 bases between. This CDR3 has 14 amino acids. Per germline, CDR1 SGHNT and CDR2 YENEEA. CDR3 in amino acids: CASSPRDTSYEQYF. For the CDR3, the DNA is TGTGCCAGCAGCCCCCGGGACACGTCCTACGAGCAGTACTTC.

This rearrangement joins TRBV27 to TRBJ2-5; D remains ambiguous. The J call may be mistaken, given a closer DNA end match to TRBJ2-7. Germline V CDR1 and CDR2: MNHEY, SMNVEV (reference sequence). The CDR3 covers 14 residues. The CDR3 region has the DNA TGTGCCAGCAGTTCGTCTTATGCGCCCTACGAGCAGTACTTC. The encoded protein is CASSSSYAPYEQYF.

The V gene is TRBV7-8, the J gene TRBJ2-7, with TRBD1 matching 9 bases. Germline CDR1 and CDR2: SGHVS and FQNEAQ. Trimming took 3 bases from V and 3 from J; bases not matched to a gene: 6. The CDR3 runs 15 residues. The CDR3 nucleotides are TGTGCCAGCAGCTTGTCCGGGACAGGGCGCTACGAGCAGTACTTC. This gives the protein CASSLSGTGRYEQYF.

DNA for the CDR3: TGTGCCAGCAGTTATACGGAGGACTATGGCTACACCTTC. It specifies CASSYTEDYGYTF. The chain employs TRBV6-5 and TRBJ1-2; D gene ambiguous. Deletions cut 3 bases from V and 3 bases from J, with 8 bases between. The CDR3 is 13 residues long. The germline CDR1 and CDR2 sequences are MNHEY and SVGAGI.

V is TRBV5-1 and J is TRBJ1-1; D might be TRBD1 (5 bases). Per the germline V gene, CDR1 is SGHRS and CDR2 is YFSETQ. The CDR3 runs 18 residues. Trimming took 4 bases from V and 4 from J, leaving 26 bases between them. The DNA of the CDR3 is TGCGCCAGCAGCGACCTCGGTCCAGGGCGGGGGGTGAGCACTGAAGCTTTCTTT. Translated: CASSDLGPGRGVSTEAFF.

This chain links TRBV18 with TRBJ2-5, with D possibly TRBD1 on 5 matching bases. Deletions cut 6 bases from V and 1 base from J, with 21 bases between. CDR1 is KGHSH, CDR2 LQKENI, per germline. This CDR3 contains 17 residues. CDR3 coding DNA: TGTGCCAGCTCGCTCCAAAGTGGGCAGGACACCCAAGAGACCCAGTACTTC. Protein product: CASSLQSGQDTQETQYF.

This clone was seen just once. This sequence joins TRBV15 and TRBJ2-5; TRBD1 aligns across 7 bases. V shed 0 bases and J 5 bases; nucleotides not matched to a gene: 9. The CDR3 extends over 16 amino acids. From germline, CDR1 is LNHNV and CDR2 YYDKDF (reference sequence). DNA of the CDR3: TGTGCCACCAGCAGAGATGCGAACAGGGGAAGGGAGACCCAGTACTTC. Its translation is CATSRDANRGRETQYF.

This clone was detected once. This chain uses TRBV9 with TRBJ2-5; 7 bases map to TRBD2. TRBJ2-7 matches the DNA end more closely, so the J call is doubtful. The CDR3 has 17 amino acids. The germline gives CDR1 SGDLS, CDR2 YYNGEE. This CDR3 is CASSVGGGTSGSYEQYF. CDR3 DNA: TGTGCCAGCAGCGTAGGGGGAGGGACGTCTGGCTCCTACGAGCAGTACTTC.

The chain is built from TRBV21-1 and TRBJ2-7; the DNA was not used to check the table's D call, TRBD2. TRBV21-1 corresponds to a pseudogene. CDR3 length: 14 residues. This CDR3 reads CASSSAGTSYEQYF. CDR3 nucleotides: TGTGCCAGCAGCAGCGCCGGGACTTCTTACGAGCAGTACTTC.

With regard to this clone: Other DNA sequences within the sample encode an identical CDR3. The genes are TRBV7-3 and TRBJ2-7, with 10 bases identical to TRBD2. Germline CDR1 and CDR2: SGHTA and FQGTGA. CDR3 length: 15 residues. V dropped 0 bases and J dropped 2; count of bases not matched to a gene: 1. CDR3 sequence reads: CASSLTSGGTYEQYF. As DNA, the CDR3 is TGTGCCAGCAGCTTAACTAGCGGGGGGACCTACGAGCAGTACTTC.

Here the CDR3 reads CASSQTTGTNKPDEQYF. The CDR3 nucleotides read TGTGCCAGCAGCCAGACGACCGGGACAAACAAACCCGACGAGCAGTACTTC. This rearrangement joins TRBV11-3 to TRBJ2-7; possible D gene TRBD1, 6 bases. The ends were cut back, 5 bases at V and 5 bases at J, with 25 bases in the middle. CDR1 SGHNT and CDR2 YENEEA come from the germline V gene. CDR3 length: 17 amino acids.

The chain's CDR3 is CASTLGLAGASAKNIQYF. The CDR3, as DNA: TGCGCCAGCACCCTAGGACTAGCGGGGGCGTCAGCCAAAAACATTCAGTACTTC. The V and J genes are TRBV5-1 and TRBJ2-4; 13 bases fit TRBD2. Germline V gene lookup returns CDR1 SGHRS and CDR2 YFSETQ. The V and J ends lost 6 bases and 0 bases, in that order; junction bases with no gene match: 9. The CDR3 sequence is 18 residues long. Based on the CDR3 plus reference TRBV5-1 and TRBJ2-4, the full variable domain is KAGVTQTPRYLIKTRGQQVTLSCSPISGHRSVSWYQQTPGQGLQFLFEYFSETQRNKGNFPGRFSGRQFSNSRSEMNVSTLELGDSALYLCASTLGLAGASAKNIQYFGAGTRLSVL.

Only one count was recorded for this clone. This rearrangement joins TRBV5-4 to TRBJ1-5, with 9 bases that match TRBD1. Trimming removed 4 bases from V and 7 bases from J; junction bases left unmatched: 9. The CDR3 totals 15 residues. Germline-derived CDR1 and CDR2 are SGHNT and YYREEE (reference sequence). In nucleotides, the CDR3 is TGTGCCAGCAGCATTCCCAACAGGGGGCAACAGCCCCAGCATTTT. Protein: CASSIPNRGQQPQHF. Variable domain in full (rest from reference TRBV5-4 and TRBJ1-5): ETGVTQSPTHLIKTRGQQVTLRCSSQSGHNTVSWYQQALGQGPQFIFQYYREEENGRGNFPPRFSGLQFPNYSSELNVNALELDDSALYLCASSIPNRGQQPQHFGDGTRLSIL.

The chain joins TRBV7-2 to TRBJ2-2; 8 bases match TRBD1. The CDR3 consists of 15 residues. J gave up 5 bases and V 6 bases, and 8 bases lay outside the gene matches. In germline, CDR1 is SGHTA, CDR2 FQGNSA. The CDR3 protein is CASSRTGLGTGELFF. DNA for the CDR3: TGTGCCAGCAGTCGGACAGGGTTGGGAACCGGGGAGCTGTTTTTT.

This rearrangement joins TRBV4-3 to TRBJ2-1; D is perhaps TRBD1 (5 bases). The ends were cut back, 2 bases at V and 8 bases at J, with 10 bases in the middle. CDR1 is LGHNA and CDR2 is YSLEER in the germline V gene. CDR3 length: 13 amino acids. CDR3 region: CASSQTRGDEQFF. The CDR3 coding sequence is TGCGCCAGCAGCCAAACAAGGGGTGATGAGCAGTTCTTC.

The rearrangement links TRBV14 to TRBJ2-1; unclear D gene. There are 16 residues in the CDR3. In germline, CDR1 is SGHDN, CDR2 FVKESK. V lost 4 bases, J lost 2 bases, and 15 bases lay in between. The CDR3 bases are TGTGCCAGCAGCCGGTTAGGTGCGGAAACCTACAATGAGCAGTTCTTC. Its protein product is CASSRLGAETYNEQFF.